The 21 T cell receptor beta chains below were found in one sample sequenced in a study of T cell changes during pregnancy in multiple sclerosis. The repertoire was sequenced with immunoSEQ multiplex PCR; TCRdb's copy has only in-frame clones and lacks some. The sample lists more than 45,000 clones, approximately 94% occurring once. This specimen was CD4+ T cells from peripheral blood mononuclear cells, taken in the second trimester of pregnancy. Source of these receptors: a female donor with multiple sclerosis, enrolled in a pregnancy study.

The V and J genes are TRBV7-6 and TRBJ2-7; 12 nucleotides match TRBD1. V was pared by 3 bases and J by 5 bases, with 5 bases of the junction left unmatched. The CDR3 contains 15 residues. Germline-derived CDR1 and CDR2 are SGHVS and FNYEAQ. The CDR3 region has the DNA TGTGCCAGCAGCTTTCCCGGGACAGGGGGCGACGAGCAGTACTTC. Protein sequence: CASSFPGTGGDEQYF.

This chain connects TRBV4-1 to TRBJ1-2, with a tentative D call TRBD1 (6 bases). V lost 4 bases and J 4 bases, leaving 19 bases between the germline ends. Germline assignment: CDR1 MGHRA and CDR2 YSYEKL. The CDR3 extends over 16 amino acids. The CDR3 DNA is TGCGCCAGCAGCCTGGGGGCGAACACAGCGCTCTATGGCTACACCTTC. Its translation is CASSLGANTALYGYTF.

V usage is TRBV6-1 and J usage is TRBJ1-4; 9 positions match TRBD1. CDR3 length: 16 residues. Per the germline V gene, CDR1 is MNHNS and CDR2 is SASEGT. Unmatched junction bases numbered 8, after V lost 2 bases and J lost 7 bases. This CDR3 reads CASSELTGTGREKLFF. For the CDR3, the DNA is TGTGCCAGCAGTGAATTAACCGGGACAGGGCGTGAAAAACTGTTTTTT.

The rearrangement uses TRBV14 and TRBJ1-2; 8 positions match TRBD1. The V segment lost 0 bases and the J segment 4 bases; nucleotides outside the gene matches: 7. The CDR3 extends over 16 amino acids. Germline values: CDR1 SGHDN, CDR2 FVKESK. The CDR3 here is CASSQDYDRGIYGYTF. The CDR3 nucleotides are TGTGCCAGCAGCCAAGACTATGACAGGGGAATCTATGGCTACACCTTC.

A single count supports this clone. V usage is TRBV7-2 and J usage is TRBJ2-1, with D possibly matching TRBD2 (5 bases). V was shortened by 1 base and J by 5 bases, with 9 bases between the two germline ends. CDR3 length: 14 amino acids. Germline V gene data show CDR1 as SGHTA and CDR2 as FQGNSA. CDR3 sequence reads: CASSLVLEDNEQFF. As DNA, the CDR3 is TGTGCCAGCAGCTTAGTACTAGAAGACAATGAGCAGTTCTTC. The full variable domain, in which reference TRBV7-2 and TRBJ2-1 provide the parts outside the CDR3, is GAGVSQSPSNKVTEKGKDVELRCDPISGHTALYWYRQSLGQGLEFLIYFQGNSAPDKSGLPSDRFSAERTGGSVSTLTIQRTQQEDSAVYLCASSLVLEDNEQFFGPGTRLTVL.

The DNA for the CDR3 is TGCAGCGTTCGGGGACAGGGGTCCTACGAGCAGTACTTC. Encoded protein: CSVRGQGSYEQYF. The chain combines TRBV29-1 with TRBJ2-7; 10 positions match TRBD1. The germline V gene encodes CDR1 SQVTM and CDR2 ANQGSEA. CDR3 length: 13 amino acids. Unmatched junction bases numbered 2, after V lost 5 bases and J lost 1 base.

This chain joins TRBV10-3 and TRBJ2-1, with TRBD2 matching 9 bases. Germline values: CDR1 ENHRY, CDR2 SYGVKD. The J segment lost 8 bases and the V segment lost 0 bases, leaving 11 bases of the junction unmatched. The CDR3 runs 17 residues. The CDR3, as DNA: TGTGCCATCAGTGAGTCGACTGGGATAGCGGGGGCGCATGAGCAGTTCTTC. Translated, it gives CAISESTGIAGAHEQFF.

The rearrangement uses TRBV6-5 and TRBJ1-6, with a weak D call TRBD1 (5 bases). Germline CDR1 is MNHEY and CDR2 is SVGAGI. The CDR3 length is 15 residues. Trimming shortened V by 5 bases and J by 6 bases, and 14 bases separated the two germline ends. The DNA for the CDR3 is TGTGCCAGCAGTCCCCGGATTGGGGCTAATTCACCCCTCCACTTT. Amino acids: CASSPRIGANSPLHF.

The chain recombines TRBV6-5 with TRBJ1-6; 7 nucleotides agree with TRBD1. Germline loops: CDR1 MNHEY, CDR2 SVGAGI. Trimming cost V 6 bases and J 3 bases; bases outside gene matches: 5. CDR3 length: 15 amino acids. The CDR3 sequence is CASSPQGIYNSPLHF. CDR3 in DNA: TGTGCCAGCAGCCCACAGGGGATCTATAATTCACCCCTCCACTTT.

CDR3 sequence (DNA): TGTGCCAGCAGCTTGTCGACAGTAGGTGAGACCCAGTACTTC. Translation: CASSLSTVGETQYF. The V call is TRBV7-2, the J call TRBJ2-5; possible D gene TRBD1, 5 bases. CDR1 and CDR2 (germline): SGHTA, FQGNSA. Trimming removed 3 bases from V and 5 bases from J, with 13 bases in between. The CDR3 covers 14 residues.

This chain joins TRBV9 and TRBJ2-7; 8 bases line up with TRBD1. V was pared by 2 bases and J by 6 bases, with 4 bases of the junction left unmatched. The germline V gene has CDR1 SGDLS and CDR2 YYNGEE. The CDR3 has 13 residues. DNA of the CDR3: TGTGCCAGCAGCGTCGAAGACAGGGGCGAGCAGTACTTC. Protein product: CASSVEDRGEQYF. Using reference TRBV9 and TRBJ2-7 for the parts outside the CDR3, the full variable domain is DSGVTQTPKHLITATGQRVTLRCSPRSGDLSVYWYQQSLDQGLQFLIQYYNGEERAKGNILERFSAQQFPDLHSELNLSSLELGDSALYFCASSVEDRGEQYFGPGTRLTVT.

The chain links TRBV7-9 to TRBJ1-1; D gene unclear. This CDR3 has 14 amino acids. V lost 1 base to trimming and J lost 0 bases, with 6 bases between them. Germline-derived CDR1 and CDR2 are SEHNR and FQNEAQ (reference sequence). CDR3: CASSLGAVNTEAFF. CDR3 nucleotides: TGTGCCAGCAGCTTAGGGGCAGTGAACACTGAAGCTTTCTTT.

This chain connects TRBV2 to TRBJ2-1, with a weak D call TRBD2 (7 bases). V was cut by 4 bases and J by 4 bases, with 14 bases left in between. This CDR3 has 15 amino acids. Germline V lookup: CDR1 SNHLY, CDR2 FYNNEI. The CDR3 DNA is TGTGCCAGCAGTGTGCGGGGGCCGACATACAATGAGCAGTTCTTC. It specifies CASSVRGPTYNEQFF.

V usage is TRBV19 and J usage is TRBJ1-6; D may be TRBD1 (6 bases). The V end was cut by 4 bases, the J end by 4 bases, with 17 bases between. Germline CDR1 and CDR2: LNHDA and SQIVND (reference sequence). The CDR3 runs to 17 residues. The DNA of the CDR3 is TGTGCCAGTAGTACTCGGGACACTTTTTTATATAATTCACCCCTCCACTTT. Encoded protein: CASSTRDTFLYNSPLHF.

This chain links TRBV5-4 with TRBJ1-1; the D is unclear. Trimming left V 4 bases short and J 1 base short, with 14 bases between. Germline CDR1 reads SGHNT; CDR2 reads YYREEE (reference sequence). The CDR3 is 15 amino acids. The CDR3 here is CASSRELGGNTEAFF. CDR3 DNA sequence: TGTGCCAGCAGCCGGGAGCTGGGCGGGAACACTGAAGCTTTCTTT.

The CDR3 here is CASTPLGSNTGELFF. Written as DNA, the CDR3 is TGTGCCAGCACCCCCCTCGGGTCGAACACCGGGGAGCTGTTTTTT. The chain joins TRBV7-2 to TRBJ2-2; D remains ambiguous. V lost 7 bases and J 0 bases, leaving 12 bases between the germline ends. Germline CDR1 is SGHTA and CDR2 is FQGNSA. The CDR3 spans 15 residues.

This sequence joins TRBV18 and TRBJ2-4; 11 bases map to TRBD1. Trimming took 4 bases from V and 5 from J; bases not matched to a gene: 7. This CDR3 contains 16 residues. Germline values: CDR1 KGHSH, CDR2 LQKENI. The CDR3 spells CASSRGTGGSENIQYF. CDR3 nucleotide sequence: TGTGCCAGCTCACGAGGGACAGGGGGAAGTGAAAACATTCAGTACTTC.

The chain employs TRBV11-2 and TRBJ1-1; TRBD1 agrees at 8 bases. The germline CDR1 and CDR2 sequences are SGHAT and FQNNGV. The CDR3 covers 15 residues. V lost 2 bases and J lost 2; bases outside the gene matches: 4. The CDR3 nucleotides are TGTGCCAGCAGCTTACAGGGGGCCTTAAACACTGAAGCTTTCTTT. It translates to CASSLQGALNTEAFF. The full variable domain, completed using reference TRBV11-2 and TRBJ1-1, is EAGVAQSPRYKIIEKRQSVAFWCNPISGHATLYWYQQILGQGPKLLIQFQNNGVVDDSQLPKDRFSAERLKGVDSTLKIQPAKLEDSAVYLCASSLQGALNTEAFFGQGTRLTVV.

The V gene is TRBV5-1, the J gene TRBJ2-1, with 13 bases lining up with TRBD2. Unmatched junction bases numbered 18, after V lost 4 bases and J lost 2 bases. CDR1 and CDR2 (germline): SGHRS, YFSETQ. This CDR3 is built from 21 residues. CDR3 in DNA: TGCGCCAGCAGCGGCGCGGCGGCACTAGCGGGGGGGCGGGGAACCTACAATGAGCAGTTCTTC. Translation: CASSGAAALAGGRGTYNEQFF.

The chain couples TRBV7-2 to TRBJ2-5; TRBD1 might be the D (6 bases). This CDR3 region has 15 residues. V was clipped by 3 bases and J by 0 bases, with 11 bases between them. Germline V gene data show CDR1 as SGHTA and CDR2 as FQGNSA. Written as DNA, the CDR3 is TGTGCCAGCAGCTTGACAGGCGCCTACCAAGAGACCCAGTACTTC. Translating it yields CASSLTGAYQETQYF.

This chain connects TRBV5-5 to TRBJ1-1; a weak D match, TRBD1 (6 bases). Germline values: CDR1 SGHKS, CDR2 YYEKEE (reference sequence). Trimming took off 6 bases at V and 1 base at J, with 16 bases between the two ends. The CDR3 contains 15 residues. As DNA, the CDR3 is TGTGCCAGCACCACCAGAATGGGGGCGAACACTGAAGCTTTCTTT. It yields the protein CASTTRMGANTEAFF. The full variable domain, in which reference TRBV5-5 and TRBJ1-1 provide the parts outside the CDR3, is DAGVTQSPTHLIKTRGQQVTLRCSPISGHKSVSWYQQVLGQGPQFIFQYYEKEERGRGNFPDRFSARQFPNYSSELNVNALLLGDSALYLCASTTRMGANTEAFFGQGTRLTVV.